These T cell receptor beta chains were read from a single sample in a study of cytomegalovirus exposure and HLA in healthy donors. The table came from immunoSEQ multiplex PCR; TCRdb's copy has only in-frame clones and leaves some out. This sample has about 200,000 clones; 75% to 90% occur once, and the top ten carry less than 3%. The sequenced material came from PBMCs. Receptors were obtained from a woman in her thirties or forties in good health and CMV-seronegative. Each CDR3 is given with its conserved first and last residue. The size entry is marked missing in some rows and otherwise reads once, few, many or a size class.

CDR3 protein | clone size | V gene
CASSSEAGTGGGYTF | few | TRBV5-1
CASGLYQGTEAFF | - | TRBV12-5
CASSQPGTSPYEQFF | - | TRBV4-1
CASSVGRLGTVYNEQFF | once | TRBV19
CASSTHGGPYEQYF | - | TRBV4-2
CASSQGEQGAFF | once | TRBV4-2
CATPSWSSYEQYF | - | TRBV6-1
CASSLRTSGSKGAGELFF | - | TRBV7-9
CASSSKRQGPNTEAFF | - | TRBV7-9
CASSKDPLAERDEQYF | - | TRBV21-1
CASSPGQGNTGELFF | - | TRBV7-9
CASSLDRGDRGQLGTGELFF | once | TRBV5-4
CASSLVLAGGEQFF | - | TRBV7-2
CASSLAGPYEQYF | - | TRBV27
CASSYSSVGSYNEQFF | - | TRBV6-5
CASGPSYGYTF | few | TRBV2
CASSPQDRGAFF | - | TRBV16
CASSLGGGPPGTQYF | - | TRBV27
CASSLTSGRTDEQYF | - | TRBV18
CASSRPGVNTEAFF | - | TRBV27
CASSSLPGNSYEQYF | - | TRBV7-2
CSTPMNTEAFF | - | TRBV20-1
CAWRGQGWYGYTF | - | TRBV30
CASKIHSNQPQHF | - | TRBV28
CASSEEGGYGYTF | - | TRBV6-1
CASRTSGGSYNEQFF | - | TRBV5-4
CASSYRDREATNEKLFF | - | TRBV5-1
CASSYGQAEAFF | - | TRBV7-9
CASSWGQGGKNIQYF | - | TRBV5-4
CASREGYRSGANVLTF | - | TRBV6-1
CASSLSGWDLSYEQYF | - | TRBV27
CASSPRVGARGTDTQYF | - | TRBV7-7
CASSGSGGAYQETQYF | - | TRBV9
CASSFQDSSNEKLFF | - | TRBV7-9
CASSLGLSSYNSPLHF | - | TRBV5-1
CASSQDRAGDYGYTF | - | TRBV4-1
CASSPPGAGNTEAFF | - | TRBV18
CASSLGGGTAYNEQFF | - | TRBV13
CASSPGTSPFGYTF | once | TRBV27
CASSLAGLQETQYF | - | TRBV5-1
CARSVTGAGEQYF | - | TRBV5-3
CASSAHQGATNEKLFF | - | TRBV2
CASRPSHAGLTSYEQYF | - | TRBV7-9
CASRTPSYEQYF | - | TRBV28
CASRQGAYEQFF | - | TRBV2
CASSIPTGSDTEAFF | - | TRBV4-1
CAISESGQSNQPQHF | once | TRBV10-3
CASSLSGTDTQYF | once | TRBV28
CASSERGTEAFF | - | TRBV2
CASSLRAGQEYEQYF | - | TRBV4-1